Listed below are T cell receptor beta chains from one sample, sequenced in a study of T cells in Graves' hyperthyroidism and ophthalmopathy. TCRdb re-called the multiplex PCR reads with MiXCR, one entry per CDR3 protein. The sample consists of under 300,000 distinct CDR3 sequences, roughly 15% of them appearing once. Sequenced material: blood. The receptors were sampled from a woman aged 45 to 65 with Graves' hyperthyroidism that later progressed to Graves' ophthalmopathy. Each CDR3 is given with its conserved first and last residue. The D gene is left open where the match is weak. The size of a clone is reported for some rows only, either as once, few or many, or as a class for expanded clones.

d_gene	v_gene	abundance	j_gene	CDR3aa	CDR3nt
NA	TRBV24-1	few	TRBJ2-2	CATSVANTGELFF	TGTGCCACCAGTGTCGCGAACACCGGGGAGCTGTTTTTT
TRBD1	TRBV20-1	many	TRBJ1-1	CSASPDRGHTEAFF	TGCAGTGCTAGCCCCGACAGGGGGCACACTGAAGCTTTCTTT
NA	TRBV28	many	TRBJ2-3	CASSVGTDTQYF	TGTGCCAGCAGTGTCGGGACAGATACGCAGTATTTT
TRBD1	TRBV12-3/TRBV12-4	many	TRBJ1-5	CASSLPGDRDQPQHF	TGTGCCAGCAGTTTGCCCGGGGACAGAGATCAGCCCCAGCATTTT
NA	TRBV2	few	TRBJ2-2	CASSERERTGELFF	TGTGCCAGCAGTGAAAGGGAAAGGACCGGGGAGCTGTTTTTT
NA	TRBV6-2/TRBV6-3	many	TRBJ2-2	CASSLSGSSSGELFF	TGTGCCAGCAGTTTATCCGGGAGTAGTAGCGGGGAGCTGTTTTTT
NA	TRBV15	NA	TRBJ2-3	CATSSGRDTQYF	TGTGCCACCAGCAGTGGACGAGATACGCAGTATTTT
TRBD2	TRBV28	NA	TRBJ2-7	CASSSLAGYYEQYF	TGTGCCAGCAGTTCCCTAGCGGGATACTACGAGCAGTACTTC
TRBD2	TRBV19	many	TRBJ2-1	CASSISSGLHNEQFF	TGTGCCAGTAGTATCAGTAGCGGGCTTCACAATGAGCAGTTCTTC
NA	TRBV2	many	TRBJ1-2	CASRAKGDYGYTF	TGTGCCAGCAGGGCCAAGGGGGACTATGGCTACACCTTC